This T cell receptor beta chain was sequenced during a study of T cells after yellow fever vaccination. TCRdb passed the 5' RACE reads through MiXCR, listing each CDR3 protein once. The top ten clones hold 0.55% to 0.9% of a sample with over 110,000 distinct CDR3 sequences, 7.7% of them seen once. Study results and caveats: The study found a weaker secondary response that peaked faster, day 5 versus 15. The study re-detected most primary-vaccination clones after the booster (nearly 97% CD4, roughly 90% CD8).

V dropped 11 bases and J dropped 3 bases, with 25 bases sitting between them. Per the germline V gene, CDR1 is SNHLY and CDR2 is FYNNEI. This CDR3 is 16 amino acids long. In this sample, this clonotype turned up many times. Its antigen is as yet unknown. This sequence joins TRBV2 and TRBJ2-5; D is ambiguous. This TCR came from a man aged 30 to 39 who received the YFV17D yellow fever vaccine. The input for sequencing was CD4+ T cells sorted from PBMCs, taken 5 days after the yellow fever booster vaccination. Here the CDR3 DNA reads TGTGCCCATATCGGCGACATTCGTTTAGGAGAAGAGACCCAGTACTTC. It codes for CAHIGDIRLGEETQYF. The full variable domain, its missing parts supplied by reference TRBV2 and TRBJ2-5, is EPEVTQTPSHQVTQMGQEVILRCVPISNHLYFYWYRQILGQKVEFLVSFYNNEISEKSEIFDDQFSVERPDGSNFTLKIRSTKLEDSAMYFCAHIGDIRLGEETQYFGPGTRLLVL.